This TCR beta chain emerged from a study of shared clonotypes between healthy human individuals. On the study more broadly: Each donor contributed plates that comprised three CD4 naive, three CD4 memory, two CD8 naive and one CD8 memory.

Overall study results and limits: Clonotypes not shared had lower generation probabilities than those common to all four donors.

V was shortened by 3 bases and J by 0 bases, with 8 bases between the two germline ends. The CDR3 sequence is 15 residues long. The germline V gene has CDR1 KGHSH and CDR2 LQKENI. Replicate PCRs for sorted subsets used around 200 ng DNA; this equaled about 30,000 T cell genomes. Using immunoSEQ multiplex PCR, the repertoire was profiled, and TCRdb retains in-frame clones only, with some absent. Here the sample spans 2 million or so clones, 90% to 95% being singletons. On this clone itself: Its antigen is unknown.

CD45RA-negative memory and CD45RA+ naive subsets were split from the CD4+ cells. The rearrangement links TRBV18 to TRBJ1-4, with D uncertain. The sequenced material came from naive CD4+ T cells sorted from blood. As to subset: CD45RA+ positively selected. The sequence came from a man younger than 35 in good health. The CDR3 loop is CASSPDRATNEKLFF. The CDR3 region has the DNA TGTGCCAGCTCACCGGACCGTGCAACTAATGAAAAACTGTTTTTT.